This passage covers 24 T cell receptor delta chains from one sample sequenced in a study of gammadelta T cells in human blood. TCRdb fed the RT-PCR reads into CATT to redo clone calling. The sample includes approximately 610 delta-chain clones, roughly 13% seen only once; the top ten take 22%. Sequenced sample: non-Vgamma9Vdelta2 gamma-delta T cells from adult blood. The origin of the receptors is a human donor.

Comment on this clone: A far more abundant clone sits one base away, making this likely a read error. The V call is TRDV2, the J call TRDJ1; 9 bases agree with TRDD3. The CDR3 contains 14 residues. The J segment lost 2 bases and the V segment lost 3 bases, leaving 3 bases of the junction unmatched. Germline CDR1 GEAIGNYY, CDR2 EKD. Here the CDR3 reads CACDALGDTDKLIF. CDR3 bases: TGTGCCTGTGACGCCCTGGGGGATACCGATAAACTCATCTTT.

By its share, this clone is large. The rearrangement joins TRDV1 to TRDJ1; 13 nucleotides line up with TRDD3. Germline loops: CDR1 TSWWSYY, CDR2 QGS. The CDR3 consists of 23 residues. Unmatched junction bases numbered 23, after V lost 3 bases and J lost 1 base. In DNA form, the CDR3 reads TGTGCTCTTGGGGATCCCTTCCTACCATACCTTTACTGGGGGATACGACCCACCGATAAACTCATCTTT. This gives the protein CALGDPFLPYLYWGIRPTDKLIF.

Judged by abundance, this clone is hyperexpanded. The same CDR3 also results from other DNA sequences found in this sample. This chain connects TRDV1 to TRDJ1; 12 positions agree with TRDD3. CDR1 and CDR2 (germline): TSWWSYY, QGS. The CDR3 consists of 25 residues. Losses at the gene ends were 2 bases for V and 0 bases for J; bases not matched to a gene: 28. The CDR3 loop is CALGEEVSFLNWGIPRGLYTDKLIF. Here the CDR3 DNA reads TGTGCTCTTGGGGAAGAAGTAAGTTTCCTAAACTGGGGGATACCCCGTGGGCTTTACACCGATAAACTCATCTTT.

This clone was observed a few times. V usage is TRDV1 and J usage is TRDJ1; the match to TRDD3 covers 7 bases. From germline, CDR1 is TSWWSYY and CDR2 QGS. V lost 2 bases, J lost 4 bases, and 31 bases stayed unmatched. This CDR3 contains 23 residues. The CDR3 DNA reads as TGTGCTCTTGGGGAAGTACCTACGCCAACCGTTGTACTGGGGATAGACACGAACGATAAACTCATCTTT. It is translated as CALGEVPTPTVVLGIDTNDKLIF.

Turning to this clone: Possible read error: a much larger clone is one base away. The same CDR3 is also encoded by other DNA sequences in this sample. The chain has TRDV1 and TRDJ1, with 11 nucleotides matching TRDD3. This CDR3 comprises 26 residues. CDR1 and CDR2 (germline): TSWWSYY, QGS. Trimming at V came to 0 bases and at J to 2 bases, leaving 32 bases not matched to a gene. CDR3 in amino acids: CALGELPHPTTTWGIRPFARTDKLIF. CDR3 nucleotide sequence: TGTGCTCTTGGGGAACTTCCTCATCCTACTACAACATGGGGGATACGCCCGTTTGCTAGGACCGATAAACTCATCTTT.

The gene calls are TRDV1 and TRDJ1; 10 bases align to TRDD3. With 0 bases clipped from V and 2 bases from J, the junction kept 21 bases outside the gene matches. The CDR3 length is 22 residues. Per germline, CDR1 TSWWSYY and CDR2 QGS. CDR3 in amino acids: CALGELYLPEAHWGMGTDKLIF. CDR3 bases: TGTGCTCTTGGGGAACTTTACTTACCCGAAGCCCACTGGGGGATGGGTACCGATAAACTCATCTTT.

Turning to this clone: A far larger clone is just one base off, so this is likely a read error. The sample carries other DNA sequences with the same CDR3. The rearrangement joins TRDV1 to TRDJ1; possible D gene TRDD2, 5 bases. The CDR3 sequence is 26 residues long. Trimming left V 0 bases short and J 0 bases short, with 41 bases between. Looked up from germline, CDR1 is TSWWSYY and CDR2 is QGS. CDR3 sequence (DNA): TGTGCTCTTGGGGAACTTACTCAGCCACCCGGCCGCCTGCCTCGGCCTACGGGAGCCTACACCGATAAACTCATCTTT. Translating gives CALGELTQPPGRLPRPTGAYTDKLIF.

This clone is judged large. The chain is built from TRDV3 and TRDJ1; 10 bases line up with TRDD3. With V trimmed by 3 bases and J by 3 bases, 16 bases remained unmatched. This CDR3 is built from 17 residues. Germline loops: CDR1 TVYSNPD, CDR2 GDNSRS (reference sequence). The DNA for the CDR3 is TGTGCCTTCTCACTTTCCTACGGGGGGATACGGGCCGATAAACTCATCTTT. Its protein is CAFSLSYGGIRADKLIF.

This clone is categorized as large. The chain is built from TRDV1 and TRDJ1; 8 bases are shared with TRDD3. The CDR3 loop spans 17 amino acids. The junction had 9 bases not matched to a gene; V was cut back by 2 bases and J by 1 base. Germline CDR1 is TSWWSYY and CDR2 is QGS. DNA for the CDR3: TGTGCTCTTGGGGAATACTCAGGCTGGGGGACCACCGATAAACTCATCTTT. This gives the protein CALGEYSGWGTTDKLIF.

This clone is large. The rearrangement joins TRDV1 to TRDJ2; weak D call: TRDD2 (6 bases). The ends were cut back, 2 bases at V and 7 bases at J, with 20 bases in the middle. The germline CDR1 and CDR2 sequences are TSWWSYY and QGS. The length of the CDR3 is 17 residues. The CDR3 region has the DNA TGTGCTCTTGGGGAAGTCGCTTCCTCCTGCCAGCGAGCACAACTCTTCTTT. Protein: CALGEVASSCQRAQLFF.

This chain joins TRDV1 and TRDJ1, with D possibly matching TRDD3 (6 bases). The germline CDR1 and CDR2 sequences are TSWWSYY and QGS. Trimming took off 4 bases at V and 6 bases at J, with 27 bases between the two ends. The CDR3 has 18 residues. CDR3 nucleotide sequence: TGTGCTCTTGGGGGAATCGTACGGTTCTGGGGCTCTGAGTATAAACTCATCTTT. Translating gives CALGGIVRFWGSEYKLIF.

This clone is deemed large (0.1 to 1%). Within the sample, other DNA sequences also encode this same CDR3. V is TRDV1 and J is TRDJ1; 10 positions match TRDD3. Germline V gene data show CDR1 as TSWWSYY and CDR2 as QGS. Trimming at V came to 3 bases and at J to 0 bases, leaving 40 bases not matched to a gene. The CDR3 loop spans 28 amino acids. CDR3 protein: CALGDQVAPLLWRSGGYARPPYTDKLIF. DNA of the CDR3: TGTGCTCTTGGGGACCAAGTCGCCCCCCTACTTTGGAGGAGCGGGGGATACGCACGCCCCCCGTACACCGATAAACTCATCTTT.

By sample fraction, this clone is large (0.1 to 1%). The rearrangement joins TRDV1 to TRDJ1; 11 bases map to TRDD3. This CDR3 comprises 19 residues. V lost 4 bases and J lost 1; bases outside the gene matches: 14. The germline V gene encodes CDR1 TSWWSYY and CDR2 QGS. DNA for the CDR3: TGTGCTCTTGGGGCCCCCCCCCTTTACTGGGGGATAGGCACCGATAAACTCATCTTT. Translation gives CALGAPPLYWGIGTDKLIF.

As regards this clone: This may be a read error: a much more frequent sequence differs by one nucleotide. Other nucleotide sequences in the sample specify the same CDR3. The genes are TRDV3 and TRDJ1; 8 bases match TRDD3. The V gene's germline CDR1 is TVYSNPD and CDR2 GDNSRS (reference sequence). This CDR3 comprises 15 residues. The V and J ends lost 2 bases and 4 bases, in that order; junction bases with no gene match: 12. DNA for the CDR3: TGTGCCTTTCCCACACCATGGGGGATGATCGATAAACTCATCTTT. Translation gives CAFPTPWGMIDKLIF.

This clone was detected a few times. The chain carries TRDV1 and TRDJ1; 11 bases match TRDD3. J lost 0 bases, V lost 1 base, and 25 bases had no gene match. The germline gives CDR1 TSWWSYY, CDR2 QGS. The CDR3 runs 24 residues. The CDR3 here is CALGEPPLPVLGDTEGWYTDKLIF. The CDR3 DNA sequence: TGTGCTCTTGGGGAACCCCCCTTGCCCGTTCTGGGGGATACTGAGGGGTGGTACACCGATAAACTCATCTTT.

In this sample, this clone is large. The chain uses TRDV1 and TRDJ1; D uncertain. Trimming cost V 2 bases and J 2 bases, with 6 bases left between them. CDR3 length: 13 amino acids. From germline, CDR1 is TSWWSYY and CDR2 QGS. In nucleotides, the CDR3 is TGTGCTCTTGGGGAAGTCGATACCGATAAACTCATCTTT. It encodes CALGEVDTDKLIF.

This clone was observed a few times. A far larger clone is only one base removed, so a read error is likely. The rearrangement uses TRDV2 and TRDJ1, with 13 nucleotides matching TRDD3. This CDR3 region has 18 residues. Germline trimming cut 2 bases from V and 2 bases from J; bases unmatched to any gene: 10. The germline V gene encodes CDR1 GEAIGNYY and CDR2 EKD. CDR3 region: CACDKLRLGDTGTDKLIF. CDR3 coding DNA: TGTGCCTGTGACAAGTTAAGACTGGGGGATACGGGGACCGATAAACTCATCTTT.

This clone was seen only a few times. One base away lies a much larger clone, so this may be a sequencing read error. Additional DNA sequences in this sample encode the identical CDR3. V is TRDV1 and J is TRDJ1, with 11 bases that match TRDD3. V dropped 1 base and J dropped 8; count of bases not matched to a gene: 24. The germline V gene has CDR1 TSWWSYY and CDR2 QGS. This CDR3 comprises 21 residues. In DNA form, the CDR3 reads TGTGCTCTTGGGGAACGTCAGTCTGTCCTCTGGGGGATACAGGCTGGAAACAAACTCATCTTT. Its protein is CALGERQSVLWGIQAGNKLIF.

Relative to its sample, this clone is medium-sized. This rearrangement joins TRDV1 to TRDJ1; D might be TRDD2 or TRDD3, each matching 5 bases. V shed 2 bases and J shed 0 bases, with 34 bases lying between them. The germline V gene encodes CDR1 TSWWSYY and CDR2 QGS. The CDR3 is 23 residues long. CDR3: CALGEITSPPLMRYRIHTDKLIF. DNA for the CDR3: TGTGCTCTTGGGGAAATTACTTCCCCTCCTCTGATGAGATACCGAATACACACCGATAAACTCATCTTT.

This clone was counted between two and nine times. The TCRdb protein, from a much larger clone, departs from this DNA's translation at residue 6, likely by read error; the protein shown derives from the DNA. The chain links TRDV1 to TRDJ1; no definite D call. Trimming removed 1 base at V and 2 bases at J, with 26 bases between. The germline V gene encodes CDR1 TSWWSYY and CDR2 QGS. The CDR3 sequence is 20 residues long. Written as DNA, the CDR3 is TGTGCTCTTGGGGAACCATTACACCAACCCCCGTCAAGTAGAACCGATAAACTCATCTTT. Amino acid sequence: CALGEPLHQPPSSRTDKLIF.

This clone is classed as medium-sized. The chain links TRDV1 to TRDJ1; possibly TRDD3 for D (6 bases). This CDR3 has 21 amino acids. The V gene lost 1 base and the J gene lost 2 bases, with 29 bases spanning the gap. Germline CDR1 reads TSWWSYY; CDR2 reads QGS. CDR3 region: CALGERIPGAGITVWTDKLIF. In nucleotides, the CDR3 is TGTGCTCTTGGGGAACGTATTCCAGGGGCCGGGATAACGGTCTGGACCGATAAACTCATCTTT.

By proportion, this clone is large. The chain combines TRDV3 with TRDJ1; D is unclear. Trimming pared 2 bases from V and 0 bases from J, leaving 19 bases between. The length of the CDR3 is 16 residues. Germline V gene sequence: CDR1 TVYSNPD, CDR2 GDNSRS (reference sequence). The CDR3 DNA reads as TGTGCCTTTCCCGAGGCTGATTCGAGCAACACCGATAAACTCATCTTT. Residues: CAFPEADSSNTDKLIF.

By share, this clone ranks as large. The chain uses TRAV38-2/DV8 and TRDJ1; D may be TRDD2 (6 bases). Germline V gene sequence: CDR1 TSESDYY, CDR2 QEAYKQQN. V shed 8 bases and J shed 0 bases, with 23 bases lying between them. The CDR3 extends over 17 amino acids. Written as DNA, the CDR3 is TGTGCTTACCACCCTTCCCCAGAGGGGACGAACACCGATAAACTCATCTTT. It yields the protein CAYHPSPEGTNTDKLIF.

As to this clone: A read error is likely here: a far larger clone is one base away. J is TRDJ1 and V is TRDV1, with a weak D call TRDD3 (6 bases). The CDR3 consists of 18 residues. Germline V CDR1 and CDR2: TSWWSYY, QGS. CDR3 bases: TGTGCTCCTGGGGAACTGTGGCCCATACACCACTACACCGATAAACTCATCTTT. Encoded protein: CAPGELWPIHHYTDKLIF.